The rows below give T cell receptor beta chains drawn from one sample of a study of cytomegalovirus exposure and HLA in healthy donors. This table comes from immunoSEQ multiplex PCR, and its TCRdb copy is limited to in-frame clones, with some not included. Among roughly 70,000 clones listed, roughly nine tenths were seen once. Sequenced input: PBMCs. The receptors here all came from a woman aged 25 to 45 in good health and CMV-seropositive. Each CDR3 is given with its conserved first and last residue. A D gene is named only where the DNA matches it firmly. The listing skips clone size in some rows; elsewhere it reads once, few, many or a size class.

CDR3 length | J gene | V gene | D gene | clone size | CDR3 DNA | CDR3 protein
16 | TRBJ2-3 | TRBV5-1 | - | - | TGCGCCAGCAGCTCCCCGTGGGGGGGCACCACAGATACGCAGTATTTT | CASSSPWGGTTDTQYF
16 | TRBJ1-4 | TRBV27 | - | - | TGTGCCAGCAAACCCCGGACAGACCTCCGTGATGAAAAACTGTTTTTT | CASKPRTDLRDEKLFF
14 | TRBJ2-1 | TRBV2 | TRBD2 | - | TGTGCCAGCATGGGGACTAGCGGCTACAATGAGCAGTTCTTC | CASMGTSGYNEQFF
15 | TRBJ1-1 | TRBV19 | - | - | TGTGCCAGTAGTATTATCTACAGGCCCAAGACTGAAGCTTTCTTT | CASSIIYRPKTEAFF
15 | TRBJ2-1 | TRBV18 | TRBD2 | - | TGTGCCAGCTCACCACCGGGACTAGGTAACAATGAGCAGTTCTTC | CASSPPGLGNNEQFF
14 | TRBJ2-3 | TRBV29-1 | TRBD2 | - | TGCAGCGTTGTGGGACTAGCTGCAGGAGATACGCAGTATTTT | CSVVGLAAGDTQYF
11 | TRBJ1-5 | TRBV28 | - | - | TGTGCCCTAGGTGGGTATCAGCCCCAGCATTTT | CALGGYQPQHF
16 | TRBJ2-1 | TRBV4-1 | TRBD2 | - | TGCGCCAGCAGCCAAGTCATAGCGGGGAACTACAATGAGCAGTTCTTC | CASSQVIAGNYNEQFF
15 | TRBJ2-1 | TRBV6-1 | - | few | TGTGCCAGCAGTGAATCGTCCCGGTCCTACAATGAGCAGTTCTTC | CASSESSRSYNEQFF
15 | TRBJ2-5 | TRBV5-4 | - | - | TGTGCCAGCAGCTTGGTCCGGGGAGGCGGGGAGACCCAGTACTTC | CASSLVRGGGETQYF
12 | TRBJ1-5 | TRBV7-9 | - | - | TGTGCCAGCAGCTTGTTACAGCAGCCCCAGCATTTT | CASSLLQQPQHF
16 | TRBJ1-3 | TRBV5-1 | - | - | TGCGCCAGCAGCTTGGAAGGACAGAACTCTGGAAACACCATATATTTT | CASSLEGQNSGNTIYF
11 | TRBJ1-1 | TRBV30 | - | few | TGTGCCTGGTGGGGGCTCACTGAAGCTTTCTTT | CAWWGLTEAFF
13 | TRBJ2-1 | TRBV30 | TRBD2 | once | TGTGCCTGGAGTGTATCGGGAGGGAGTGAGCAGTTCTTC | CAWSVSGGSEQFF
15 | TRBJ1-1 | TRBV5-1 | TRBD1 | - | TGCGCCAGCAGCTTTCAGACAGGGGTGAACACTGAAGCTTTCTTT | CASSFQTGVNTEAFF
15 | TRBJ2-7 | TRBV7-8 | TRBD2 | once | TGTGCCAGCAGCTCCTCCGGGACTAGCGGTGACGAGCAGTACTTC | CASSSSGTSGDEQYF
16 | TRBJ2-3 | TRBV18 | - | - | TGTGCCAGCTCAGGATTACAGGTGTCTAGCACAGATACGCAGTATTTT | CASSGLQVSSTDTQYF
15 | TRBJ2-1 | TRBV6-5 | TRBD2 | - | TGTGCCAGCAGTTACAGCGGCGGGAGTTACAATGAGCAGTTCTTC | CASSYSGGSYNEQFF
15 | TRBJ2-3 | TRBV5-1 | - | - | TGCGCCAGCAGCCTATGGGGGCGAGATACAGATACGCAGTATTTT | CASSLWGRDTDTQYF
17 | TRBJ2-4 | TRBV12-5 | - | - | TGTGCTAGTGGTTTGGTATCGGGGAGACTAGCCAAAAACATTCAGTACTTC | CASGLVSGRLAKNIQYF
16 | TRBJ1-1 | TRBV19 | TRBD1 | - | TGTGCCAGTACATCACGAGGAAGGGGGCGTACCACTGAAGCTTTCTTT | CASTSRGRGRTTEAFF
15 | TRBJ2-1 | TRBV5-5 | - | - | TGTGCCAGCAGTCCCATTTTTGACAGCTACAATGAGCAGTTCTTC | CASSPIFDSYNEQFF
11 | TRBJ1-2 | TRBV29-1 | - | - | TGCAGCGTTGACCCAAGAGATGGCTACACCTTC | CSVDPRDGYTF
14 | TRBJ1-1 | TRBV6-6 | - | - | TGTGCCAGCAGTTACCCGGACAGGAACACTGAAGCTTTCTTT | CASSYPDRNTEAFF
16 | TRBJ1-2 | TRBV10-2 | TRBD1 | - | TGCGCCAGCAGTGAGTCTAGTCAGGGGGCGATACATGGCTACACCTTC | CASSESSQGAIHGYTF
13 | TRBJ1-2 | TRBV27 | - | - | TGTGCCAGCAGTTTAGGGGGCCACTATGGCTACACCTTC | CASSLGGHYGYTF
13 | TRBJ2-7 | TRBV29-1 | - | - | TGCAGCGTTGAAGTAAAAGGGACTGGGGAGCAGTACTTC | CSVEVKGTGEQYF
15 | TRBJ2-5 | TRBV7-9 | TRBD2 | once | TGTGCCAGCAGCTTGTATACGGGAGGGGAAGAGACCCAGTACTTC | CASSLYTGGEETQYF
17 | TRBJ2-2 | TRBV28 | - | once | TGTGCCAGCAGTTTAAATCCGGTCTACCCGAACACCGGGGAGCTGTTTTTT | CASSLNPVYPNTGELFF
15 | TRBJ2-1 | TRBV10-1 | TRBD2 | - | TGCGCCAGCAGTGAGCAAGCGGGACCCTACAATGAGCAGTTCTTC | CASSEQAGPYNEQFF
15 | TRBJ1-2 | TRBV14 | - | - | TGTGCCAGCAGCCAAGGCGCCCAGGGAAACTATGGCTACACCTTC | CASSQGAQGNYGYTF
13 | TRBJ1-1 | TRBV14 | TRBD1 | once | TGTGCCAGCAGACACGACAGGGTTACTCCTGCTTTCTTT | CASRHDRVTPAFF
15 | TRBJ2-7 | TRBV4-1 | - | - | TGCGCCAGCAGCCGTTTACAGGGCTACTCCTACGAGCAGTACTTC | CASSRLQGYSYEQYF
16 | TRBJ2-3 | TRBV9 | - | once | TGTGCCAGCAGCGTAGAGCCAGGGTCAGCAACAGATACGCAGTATTTT | CASSVEPGSATDTQYF
14 | TRBJ2-3 | TRBV29-1 | - | - | TGCAGCGTCATTAGCGTATCTAGCACAGATACGCAGTATTTT | CSVISVSSTDTQYF
15 | TRBJ2-2 | TRBV5-1 | TRBD2 | - | TGCGCCAGTAATCTAGCGGGATCCGACACCGGGGAGCTGTTTTTT | CASNLAGSDTGELFF